These 24 T cell receptor beta chains came from one sample sequenced in a study of CD8 T cells in Susac syndrome. After extraction with the RNeasy kit, roughly 0.45 to 1 ug of the RNA was reverse transcribed using random hexamers. TCRdb fed the immunoSEQ multiplex PCR reads into MiXCR, producing one record per CDR3 protein. Of approximately 200,000 distinct CDR3 sequences listed, roughly 95% are singletons. Input material: CD4+ T cells from PBMCs. The receptors shown here come from a human donor with multiple sclerosis.

CDR3: CASSPSGTTYEQYF. The CDR3 coding sequence is TGTGCCAGCAGTCCCTCGGGGACTACATACGAGCAGTACTTC. V and J are TRBV28 and TRBJ2-7, with TRBD2 matching over 7 bases. CDR1 MDHEN and CDR2 SYDVKM come from the germline V gene. This CDR3 is 14 amino acids long. V dropped 5 bases and J dropped 4; count of bases not matched to a gene: 8.

Note on this clonotype: A read error may produce the germline difference seen at one junction end. This chain connects TRBV5-1 to TRBJ2-3, with unresolved D. This CDR3 is built from 13 residues. Germline assignment: CDR1 SGHRS and CDR2 YFSETQ. CDR3 nucleotides: TGTGCCAGCAGCTCGTCTAGCACAGATACGCAGTATTTT. This gives the protein CASSSSSTDTQYF.

Note on this clonotype: At one end, the junction sequence differs from germline, possibly due to a read error. The chain has TRBV20-1 and TRBJ1-2, with D possibly being TRBD1 (6 bases). CDR1 and CDR2 from the germline V gene are DFQATT and SNEGSKA (reference sequence). The length of the CDR3 is 12 residues. The CDR3 coding sequence is TGCAGCGCTAGGGGGGAAGACTATGGCTACACCTTC. It is translated as CSARGEDYGYTF.

This sequence joins TRBV5-1 and TRBJ2-3; D may be TRBD2 (6 bases). This CDR3 contains 15 residues. From germline, CDR1 is SGHRS and CDR2 YFSETQ. Trimming left V 5 bases short and J 2 bases short, with 15 bases between. CDR3 region: CASSSSQRVTDTQYF. CDR3 nucleotides: TGCGCCAGCAGTAGTTCACAGCGGGTCACAGATACGCAGTATTTT.

The chain is built from TRBV29-1 and TRBJ2-5; D possibly uses TRBD1 or TRBD2 (5 bases each). In germline, CDR1 is SQVTM, CDR2 ANQGSEA. The CDR3 spans 11 residues. Trimming removed 7 bases at V and 5 bases at J, with 11 bases between. This CDR3 reads CSAYWGETQYF. CDR3 coding DNA: TGCAGCGCCTACTGGGGGGAGACCCAGTACTTC.

The chain uses TRBV3-1 and TRBJ2-1; D is unresolved. Germline CDR1 reads LGHDT; CDR2 reads YNNKEL (reference sequence). The V end was cut by 3 bases, the J end by 0 bases, with 12 bases between. The CDR3 has 16 amino acids. The DNA for the CDR3 is TGTGCCAGCAGCCAGAGAGCCCCAACCTCCTACAATGAGCAGTTCTTC. It encodes CASSQRAPTSYNEQFF.

The chain couples TRBV21-1 to TRBJ2-3; no check of the table's D call, TRBD2, against the DNA was made. TRBV21-1 corresponds to a pseudogene. This CDR3 is 16 amino acids long. The CDR3 DNA is TGTGCCAGCAGCAAAGTGCGAGGGATGGAGACAGATACGCAGTATTTT. It encodes CASSKVRGMETDTQYF.

The genes are TRBV2 and TRBJ1-4; D gene unclear. The CDR3 has 12 residues. The V end lost 8 bases, the J end lost 8 bases, and 12 bases lay between the germline ends. CDR1 is SNHLY, CDR2 FYNNEI, per germline. CDR3 sequence (DNA): TGTGCCAGCGTAAGGGAGGCGGAAAAACTGTTTTTT. Amino acid sequence: CASVREAEKLFF.

J is TRBJ2-1 and V is TRBV7-2; 8 nucleotides agree with TRBD2. This CDR3 is built from 15 residues. Losses at the gene ends were 1 base for V and 7 bases for J; bases not matched to a gene: 6. The germline gives CDR1 SGHTA, CDR2 FQGNSA. The CDR3 is CASSLVAGGRNEQFF. CDR3 bases: TGTGCCAGCAGCTTAGTGGCGGGAGGTCGGAATGAGCAGTTCTTC.

Only one count was recorded for this clonotype. The chain joins TRBV24-1 to TRBJ1-2; possibly TRBD1 for D (5 bases). Germline V gene lookup returns CDR1 KGHDR and CDR2 SFDVKD. The length of the CDR3 is 12 residues. V was clipped by 4 bases and J by 11 bases, with 13 bases between them. In nucleotides, the CDR3 is TGTGCCACCAGTGACTCTCCGGGACGTTACACCTTC. This gives the protein CATSDSPGRYTF.

J is TRBJ1-1 and V is TRBV20-1; possible D gene TRBD1, 5 bases. The V and J ends lost 3 bases and 1 base respectively, with 12 bases between them. CDR1 is DFQATT, CDR2 SNEGSKA, per germline (reference sequence). The CDR3 is made up of 14 amino acids. CDR3 protein: CSARGPTWNTEAFF. DNA of the CDR3: TGCAGTGCTAGGGGGCCCACATGGAACACTGAAGCTTTCTTT.

The V and J genes are TRBV29-1 and TRBJ1-2, with D possibly TRBD1 on 5 matching bases. Trimming left V 6 bases short and J 3 bases short, with 8 bases between. This CDR3 has 11 amino acids. Germline CDR1 SQVTM, CDR2 ANQGSEA. The CDR3 coding sequence is TGCAGCGTGGGCAGGGACTATGGCTACACCTTC. The encoded protein is CSVGRDYGYTF.

The chain has TRBV2 and TRBJ2-3, with D perhaps TRBD2 (6 bases). Trimming removed 7 bases at V and 6 bases at J, with 14 bases between. The CDR3 runs 13 residues. Germline assignment: CDR1 SNHLY and CDR2 FYNNEI. CDR3 sequence: CASKETSEDTQYF. The CDR3 coding sequence is TGTGCCAGCAAGGAGACTAGTGAGGATACGCAGTATTTT.

The rearrangement uses TRBV2 and TRBJ2-7, with D tentatively TRBD1 (5 bases). The CDR3 spans 14 residues. Trimming pared 7 bases from V and 6 bases from J, leaving 19 bases between. CDR1 is SNHLY, CDR2 FYNNEI, per germline. The CDR3 protein is CASNPYGAQGEQYF. CDR3 sequence (DNA): TGTGCCAGCAACCCGTATGGAGCGCAGGGCGAGCAGTACTTC.

This clonotype was counted between two and nine times. This chain connects TRBV12-3 or TRBV12-4 to TRBJ2-7, with D possibly being TRBD2 (6 bases). CDR3 length equals 14 residues. Trimming took off 3 bases at V and 4 bases at J, with 13 bases between the two ends. The CDR3 DNA reads TGTGCCAGCAGTTTGATAGGAGGGAGTTACGAGCAGTACTTC. Translated: CASSLIGGSYEQYF.

V usage is TRBV3-1 and J usage is TRBJ2-1; a possible D gene is TRBD2 (5 bases). V shed 4 bases and J shed 6 bases, with 13 bases lying between them. This CDR3 contains 14 residues. In germline, CDR1 is LGHDT, CDR2 YNNKEL (reference sequence). The CDR3 reads CASSLWTPSNEQFF. The CDR3 DNA is TGTGCCAGCAGCCTCTGGACTCCCTCCAATGAGCAGTTCTTC.

The V call is TRBV20-1, the J call TRBJ2-7; 10 bases line up with TRBD1. With V trimmed by 6 bases and J by 3 bases, 14 bases remained unmatched. This CDR3 spans 16 amino acids. Germline CDR1 and CDR2: DFQATT and SNEGSKA (reference sequence). The CDR3 sequence is CSARTGGAGAGYEQYF. The CDR3 nucleotides read TGCAGTGCAAGGACAGGGGGAGCGGGAGCCGGCTACGAGCAGTACTTC.

The rearrangement uses TRBV6-6 and TRBJ2-3; D gene ambiguous. V was clipped by 2 bases and J by 5 bases, with 5 bases between them. Germline V gives CDR1 MNHNY, CDR2 SVGAGI (reference sequence). The CDR3 length is 12 residues. The CDR3 DNA reads TGTGCCAGCAGTTACCCGGGAGATACGCAGTATTTT. This encodes CASSYPGDTQYF.

This clonotype appeared once. The chain has TRBV2 and TRBJ1-2; perhaps TRBD1 as D (5 bases). The CDR3 covers 11 residues. Germline V gives CDR1 SNHLY, CDR2 FYNNEI. The V gene lost 4 bases and the J gene lost 8 bases, with 8 bases spanning the gap. The CDR3 is CASSAGQGYTF. The DNA of the CDR3 is TGTGCCAGCAGTGCCGGACAAGGCTACACCTTC. Variable domain in full (rest from reference TRBV2 and TRBJ1-2): EPEVTQTPSHQVTQMGQEVILRCVPISNHLYFYWYRQILGQKVEFLVSFYNNEISEKSEIFDDQFSVERPDGSNFTLKIRSTKLEDSAMYFCASSAGQGYTFGSGTRLTVV.

A word on this clonotype: The conserved phenylalanine or tryptophan normally closing the CDR3 is absent here, so this likely arose from a read error. The genes are TRBV29-1 and TRBJ1-1, with 7 bases aligning to TRBD1. CDR1 is SQVTM and CDR2 is ANQGSEA in the germline V gene. The CDR3 runs to 12 residues. The ends lost 7 bases at V and 5 bases at J; junction bases unmatched: 7. The CDR3 loop reads CSGHRGRTEAFS. For the CDR3, the DNA is TGCAGCGGTCACAGGGGTAGGACTGAAGCTTTCTCT.

As for this clonotype: One end of the junction does not line up with germline, which may come from a read error. The rearrangement links TRBV20-1 to TRBJ2-5; D possibly uses TRBD1 or TRBD2 (6 bases each). CDR1 and CDR2 (germline): DFQATT, SNEGSKA (reference sequence). This CDR3 has 14 amino acids. In nucleotides, the CDR3 is TGCAGCGCTAGAGGGGGGCCCGGTGGAGAGACCCAGTACTTC. It specifies CSARGGPGGETQYF.

This rearrangement joins TRBV6-5 to TRBJ2-6; possibly TRBD1 for D (5 bases). The CDR3 covers 18 residues. Germline V lookup: CDR1 MNHEY, CDR2 SVGAGI. The V and J ends lost 2 bases and 2 bases respectively, with 16 bases between them. As DNA, the CDR3 is TGTGCCAGCAGTTACCTCAGGGCAGGGCTTACTGGGGCCAACGTCCTGACTTTC. Protein sequence: CASSYLRAGLTGANVLTF.

The chain is built from TRBV3-1 and TRBJ2-7, with a tentative D call TRBD2 (7 bases). Germline V gene lookup returns CDR1 LGHDT and CDR2 YNNKEL (reference sequence). This CDR3 comprises 13 residues. V was shortened by 4 bases and J by 9 bases, with 16 bases between the two germline ends. CDR3 bases: TGTGCCAGCAGCCTCAAGGGGGGGGGTTGGCAGTACTTC. It encodes CASSLKGGGWQYF.

This rearrangement joins TRBV20-1 to TRBJ1-5; D gene unclear. Germline V gene sequence: CDR1 DFQATT, CDR2 SNEGSKA (reference sequence). V was pared by 6 bases and J by 5 bases, with 11 bases between. CDR3 length: 12 residues. Written as DNA, the CDR3 is TGCAGTGCCCGGACTGGTTATCAGCCCCAGCATTTT. Its protein is CSARTGYQPQHF.